The 13 T cell receptor beta chains in this list originate from one sample, sequenced in a study of blood T cell repertoires in COVID-19. Profiled with immunoSEQ multiplex PCR; TCRdb holds only in-frame clones, not every one. The table lists approximately 190,000 clones, about 86% of them singletons, with 13% to 15% in the top ten. The sample taken for sequencing was peripheral blood. The receptors come from a man younger than 45 with active or convalescent COVID-19.

This clone is a singleton in its sample. The rearrangement uses TRBV5-1 and TRBJ2-6, with 8 positions matching TRBD1. Per the germline V gene, CDR1 is SGHRS and CDR2 is YFSETQ. The CDR3 is 15 amino acids. V was clipped by 2 bases and J by 2 bases; unmatched bases: 0. The CDR3 DNA reads as TGCGCCAGCAGCTTACAGGGGGCTGGGGCCAACGTCCTGACTTTC. Translating gives CASSLQGAGANVLTF.

J is TRBJ2-2 and V is TRBV7-3, with unresolved D. CDR1 and CDR2 (germline): SGHTA, FQGTGA. Between the trimmed V and J ends, which lost 4 bases and 6 bases, there was a span of 9 bases. This CDR3 has 13 residues. The CDR3 reads CASSSLGSGELFF. The CDR3 bases are TGTGCCAGCAGCTCCCTCGGGTCCGGGGAGCTGTTTTTT.

The chain has TRBV6-5 and TRBJ2-7, with D possibly TRBD1 on 8 matching bases. The CDR3 loop spans 15 amino acids. V was clipped by 5 bases and J by 3 bases, with 17 bases between them. Per germline, CDR1 MNHEY and CDR2 SVGAGI. CDR3 bases: TGTGCCAGCAGTCAACAGGGGGGGGCACTCTACGAGCAGTACTTC. This encodes CASSQQGGALYEQYF.

This sequence joins TRBV6-5 and TRBJ1-2; D possibly corresponds to TRBD1 (5 bases). The CDR3 has 13 amino acids. Germline V gives CDR1 MNHEY, CDR2 SVGAGI. Trimming left V 6 bases short and J 5 bases short, with 13 bases between. CDR3 loop: CASRKQVPYGYTF. The CDR3 nucleotides read TGTGCCAGCAGGAAACAGGTACCATATGGCTACACCTTC.

The CDR3 protein is CASSLLSPLHF. CDR3 nucleotides: TGTGCCAGCAGCCTCCTTTCACCCCTCCACTTT. This chain connects TRBV7-2 to TRBJ1-6; unclear D gene. Looked up from germline, CDR1 is SGHTA and CDR2 is FQGNSA. CDR3 length equals 11 residues. The V end lost 5 bases, the J end lost 9 bases, and 5 bases lay between the germline ends.

In its sample, this clone was seen many times. The V gene is TRBV6-5, the J gene TRBJ1-2, with D possibly matching TRBD1 (5 bases). Trimming cost V 11 bases and J 5 bases, with 21 bases left between them. CDR3 length equals 14 residues. Germline assignment: CDR1 MNHEY and CDR2 SVGAGI. CDR3 sequence reads: CAGDSQKAGYGYTF. The CDR3 coding sequence is TGTGCCGGCGACAGCCAAAAGGCCGGGTATGGCTACACCTTC.

This clone was detected only once. The rearrangement links TRBV3-1 (or the pseudogene TRBV3-2) to TRBJ2-7; 10 positions match TRBD1. Germline CDR1 is LGHDT and CDR2 is YNNKEL (reference sequence). Trimming took 1 base from V and 0 from J; bases not matched to a gene: 12. The CDR3 runs to 19 residues. The CDR3 protein is CASSQGGTGVSSSSYEQYF. The CDR3 DNA reads as TGTGCCAGCAGCCAAGGAGGGACAGGGGTTTCCTCCAGCTCCTACGAGCAGTACTTC.

V and J are TRBV10-3 and TRBJ1-2, with D perhaps TRBD1 (5 bases). CDR3 size: 12 residues. From germline, CDR1 is ENHRY and CDR2 SYGVKD. V lost 2 bases to trimming and J lost 6 bases, with 7 bases between them. The CDR3 region is CAISERGDGYTF. In DNA, the CDR3 is TGTGCCATCAGTGAGCGGGGGGATGGCTACACCTTC.

In its sample, this clone was seen a few times. The chain recombines TRBV4-3 with TRBJ1-1; D is unclear. Trimming cost V 1 base and J 8 bases, with 8 bases left between them. This CDR3 is built from 12 residues. Germline V gene sequence: CDR1 LGHNA, CDR2 YSLEER. The CDR3 nucleotides are TGCGCCAGCAGCCAAGCTCGAGGAGAAGCTTTCTTT. Its protein product is CASSQARGEAFF.

The J gene is TRBJ2-3, the V gene TRBV6-5; 7 nucleotides agree with TRBD1. In germline, CDR1 is MNHEY, CDR2 SVGAGI. This CDR3 comprises 14 residues. With V trimmed by 10 bases and J by 4 bases, 11 bases remained unmatched. The CDR3: CATPDRQEADTQYF. DNA of the CDR3: TGTGCCACCCCGGACAGGCAAGAGGCAGATACGCAGTATTTT.

The chain links TRBV19 to TRBJ1-1; TRBD1 agrees at 8 bases. This CDR3 has 14 residues. The ends lost 1 base at V and 7 bases at J; junction bases unmatched: 5. The V gene's germline CDR1 is LNHDA and CDR2 SQIVND (reference sequence). The CDR3 bases are TGTGCCAGTAGTATAGGGTGGACAGGGTTTGAAGCTTTCTTT. Protein product: CASSIGWTGFEAFF.

The chain combines TRBV9 with TRBJ2-1, with a tentative D call TRBD2 (5 bases). This CDR3 contains 15 residues. Germline CDR1 SGDLS, CDR2 YYNGEE. The V and J ends lost 3 bases and 5 bases respectively, with 15 bases between them. The CDR3 reads CASSAGVTPDNEQFF. The CDR3 region has the DNA TGTGCCAGCAGCGCCGGGGTGACTCCGGACAATGAGCAGTTCTTC. The complete variable domain, with remaining parts taken from reference TRBV9 and TRBJ2-1, reads DSGVTQTPKHLITATGQRVTLRCSPRSGDLSVYWYQQSLDQGLQFLIQYYNGEERAKGNILERFSAQQFPDLHSELNLSSLELGDSALYFCASSAGVTPDNEQFFGPGTRLTVL.

The chain uses TRBV5-6 and TRBJ1-1; D is unresolved. V shed 2 bases and J shed 6 bases, with 11 bases lying between them. The CDR3 extends over 13 amino acids. CDR1 is SGHDT and CDR2 is YYEEEE in the germline V gene. DNA of the CDR3: TGTGCCAGCAGCTTTAGAGTGGGAGCTGAAGCTTTCTTT. Encoded protein: CASSFRVGAEAFF.